The sequence of this T cell receptor (beta chain) was determined in a study of T cells in localized non-small cell lung cancer. Study-wide points: Sequencing was restricted to one tumor region; therefore, heterogeneity remains possible.

CDR1 is MNHNS, CDR2 SASEGT, per germline. The CDR3 spans 15 residues. With 5 bases removed from V and 2 bases from J, the gap between germline ends came to 15 bases. Worth noting for this clone: No antigen is known for it.

The protocol was immunoSEQ multiplex PCR, while the TCRdb copy is restricted to in-frame clones and leaves out a portion. The data contain a few thousand clones, 75% to 90% of them singletons. Source: PBMCs, taken before any cancer treatment. The V and J genes are TRBV6-1 and TRBJ1-2; D is possibly TRBD1 (6 bases). The receptor's source is a woman aged 35 to 70 with stage II lung adenocarcinoma. The CDR3 reads CASSPPGQVNYGYTF. CDR3 nucleotide sequence: TGTGCCAGCAGTCCCCCGGGACAAGTGAACTATGGCTACACCTTC.